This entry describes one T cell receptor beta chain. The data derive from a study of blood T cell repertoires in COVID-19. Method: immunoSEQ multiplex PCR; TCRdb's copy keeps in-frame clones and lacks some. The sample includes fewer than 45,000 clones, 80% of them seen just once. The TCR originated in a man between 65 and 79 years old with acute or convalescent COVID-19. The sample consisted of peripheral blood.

This chain's CDR3 is CASSLDWGGTEAFF. CDR3 nucleotides: TGTGCCAGCAGCTTAGATTGGGGGGGCACTGAAGCTTTCTTT. This chain uses TRBV11-2 with TRBJ1-1; possibly TRBD1 for D (5 bases). Trimming pared 0 bases from V and 4 bases from J, leaving 9 bases between. The CDR3 has 14 residues. In germline, CDR1 is SGHAT, CDR2 FQNNGV.